The T cell receptor (beta chain) under discussion was sequenced for a study of T cell responses to AZD1222 COVID-19 vaccine. Study context: Second doses that came at about 4 or about 12 weeks were put together.

A word on this clone: What it recognizes is unknown.

V shed 4 bases and J shed 1 base, with 7 bases lying between them. CDR3 length: 13 amino acids. Germline CDR1 reads MGHRA; CDR2 reads YSYEKL. Clones were read by immunoSEQ multiplex PCR, and TCRdb kept only the in-frame ones, dropping some. The sample lists about 190,000 clones, roughly 90% seen once, with over 0.85% in the top ten. Regarding the study as a whole: Spike-specific TCR breadth and depth rose after two AZD1222 doses. Spike regions recognized by vaccine-associated CD4 TCRs spanned the protein, led by 160-218 and 743-854. Baseline seropositivity occurred in only 5 or 6 AZD1222 recipients.

The TCR originated in an adult in good health. Sequencing was performed on peripheral blood, taken on day 0 of AZD1222 vaccination. J is TRBJ2-5 and V is TRBV4-1, with D perhaps matching TRBD2 (5 bases). CDR3: CASSLGVQETQYF. In nucleotides, the CDR3 is TGCGCCAGCAGCCTCGGGGTCCAAGAGACCCAGTACTTC.